The 32 T cell receptor beta chains presented below share a single source sample, sequenced in a study of T cell repertoires in cytomegalovirus infection. Antigens of these TCRs are unknown. TCRdb ran MiXCR on the reads and lists one entry per CDR3 protein. The table records fewer than 350,000 distinct CDR3 sequences, 25% to 35% of them present only once. This material consisted of cultured PBMCs, taken from culture after CMV antigen stimulation. These receptors were collected from a human donor in good health (CMV status not recorded). Some clones in this sample may be carry-over from other donors' samples.

V is TRBV2 and J is TRBJ2-3; 10 nucleotides match TRBD1. Germline CDR1 reads SNHLY; CDR2 reads FYNNEI. The CDR3 is made up of 16 amino acids. V gave up 5 bases and J gave up 7 bases; unmatched junction bases: 12. CDR3 region: CASSSGTGVPRHTQYF. Here the CDR3 DNA reads TGTGCCAGCAGTTCCGGGACAGGGGTTCCCCGGCATACGCAGTATTTT.

The J gene is TRBJ2-7, the V gene TRBV7-2; TRBD2 matches at 11 bases. The CDR3 is made up of 16 amino acids. The junction had 13 bases not matched to a gene; V was cut back by 5 bases and J by 7 bases. CDR1 is SGHTA, CDR2 FQGNSA, per germline. The CDR3 coding sequence is TGTGCCAGCAGCGCCGACAGACTAGCGGGACCTCTGGAGCAGTACTTC. It yields the protein CASSADRLAGPLEQYF.

Concerning this clonotype itself: The germline gene is not matched at one end of the junction; a read error may be the cause. The rearrangement joins TRBV7-9 to TRBJ1-2, with D possibly matching TRBD1 (6 bases). Per the germline V gene, CDR1 is SEHNR and CDR2 is FQNEAQ (reference sequence). This CDR3 spans 15 amino acids. CDR3 DNA sequence: TGTGCCAGCAGCGTCTTTTCGGGGCAGGGGATGGGCTACAACTTC. It is translated as CASSVFSGQGMGYNF.

This chain uses TRBV19 with TRBJ2-5; D is possibly TRBD1 (7 bases). V gave up 9 bases and J gave up 2 bases, with 37 bases separating them. This CDR3 has 21 amino acids. Germline lookup yields CDR1 LNHDA and CDR2 SQIVND (reference sequence). The CDR3 DNA follows: TGTGCCAGCCAGCCGGATAGGGGGCTCGGGGGACCCGGGGCTTTTCAAGAGACCCAGTACTTC. This codes for CASQPDRGLGGPGAFQETQYF.

This clonotype came up a few times. The genes are TRBV7-6 and TRBJ2-1; possible D gene TRBD2, 5 bases. The germline V and J ends were trimmed by 5 bases and 7 bases, with 15 bases remaining between them. The CDR3 has 14 amino acids. Germline CDR1 SGHVS, CDR2 FNYEAQ. The CDR3 DNA follows: TGTGCCAGCAGCCCCCGGGCCAGAGGGAATGAGCAGTTCTTC. This translates into CASSPRARGNEQFF.

V and J are TRBV5-4 and TRBJ2-3, with D unresolved. Per the germline V gene, CDR1 is SGHNT and CDR2 is YYREEE (reference sequence). The V and J ends lost 1 base and 2 bases respectively, with 11 bases between them. CDR3 length: 15 amino acids. The chain's CDR3 is CASSLSLVDTDTQYF. The DNA for the CDR3 is TGTGCCAGCAGCTTGTCGTTAGTAGACACAGATACGCAGTATTTT.

The chain joins TRBV6-5 to TRBJ2-1; tentative D call: TRBD2 (6 bases). Germline V CDR1 and CDR2: MNHEY, SVGAGI. V lost 4 bases and J lost 7, with 8 bases in between. The CDR3 is 12 residues long. CDR3 coding DNA: TGTGCCAGCAGTTGGGGGGATAATGAGCAGTTCTTC. It specifies CASSWGDNEQFF.

The chain carries TRBV5-5 and TRBJ1-2; D ambiguous. Trimming took 2 bases from V and 0 from J, leaving 14 bases between them. In germline, CDR1 is SGHKS, CDR2 YYEKEE (reference sequence). The CDR3 length is 16 residues. CDR3 amino acids: CASSLLLDKTNYGYTF. The CDR3 DNA reads TGTGCCAGCAGCTTACTCTTAGACAAGACTAACTATGGCTACACCTTC.

The rearrangement uses TRBV6-8 and TRBJ1-1; D might be TRBD1 (6 bases). Trimming took off 9 bases at V and 0 bases at J, with 11 bases between the two ends. The CDR3 sequence is 13 residues long. The germline gives CDR1 MNHGY, CDR2 SAAAGT. CDR3 in amino acids: CASGQNMNTEAFF. The CDR3 coding sequence is TGTGCCAGTGGACAGAACATGAACACTGAAGCTTTCTTT.

V and J are TRBV27 and TRBJ1-2, with TRBD1 identical over 8 bases. This CDR3 is built from 16 residues. The J segment lost 4 bases and the V segment lost 5 bases, leaving 12 bases of the junction unmatched. The germline CDR1 and CDR2 sequences are MNHEY and SMNVEV (reference sequence). In DNA, the CDR3 is TGTGCCAGCAGTCCGAGCGGGACAGGTTCCCCCTATGGCTACACCTTC. Protein product: CASSPSGTGSPYGYTF.

The V and J genes are TRBV12-3 or TRBV12-4 and TRBJ1-2; D remains unclear. V lost 4 bases, J lost 7 bases, and 13 bases lay in between. This CDR3 has 13 amino acids. CDR3 loop: CASSSQVPGGYTF. The DNA of the CDR3 is TGTGCCAGCAGTTCGCAGGTCCCTGGTGGCTACACCTTC.

The chain joins TRBV6-6 to TRBJ1-5; D unresolved. The germline V gene has CDR1 MNHNY and CDR2 SVGAGI (reference sequence). The V end was cut by 0 bases, the J end by 11 bases, with 8 bases between. The CDR3 has 12 amino acids. In DNA, the CDR3 is TGTGCCAGCAGTTACTCCGTCGAATCCCAGCATTTT. It encodes CASSYSVESQHF.

The chain recombines TRBV20-1 with TRBJ2-1, with 13 bases aligning to TRBD2. The V gene's germline CDR1 is DFQATT and CDR2 SNEGSKA (reference sequence). The CDR3 length is 14 residues. The ends lost 6 bases at V and 3 bases at J; junction bases unmatched: 2. CDR3: CSARTSGGYNEQFF. The CDR3 DNA reads as TGCAGTGCCCGGACTAGCGGGGGCTACAATGAGCAGTTCTTC.

The CDR3 spells CATSAPGRTGGGRSNQPQHF. The CDR3 bases are TGTGCCACCAGTGCCCCGGGCCGGACAGGGGGCGGACGTAGCAATCAGCCCCAGCATTTT. The chain employs TRBV24-1 and TRBJ1-5, with TRBD1 identical over 11 bases. Per the germline V gene, CDR1 is KGHDR and CDR2 is SFDVKD. V lost 5 bases and J lost 0; bases outside the gene matches: 14. The CDR3 contains 20 residues.

This rearrangement joins TRBV4-2 to TRBJ2-1; D possibly corresponds to TRBD2 (6 bases). Germline CDR1 and CDR2: LGHNA and YNFKEQ. V was pared by 4 bases and J by 7 bases, with 26 bases between. This CDR3 spans 18 amino acids. For the CDR3, the DNA is TGTGCCAGCAGCCCGGGGACTTTTCCCGAACCGCAGAATAATGAGCAGTTCTTC. The encoded protein is CASSPGTFPEPQNNEQFF.

This clonotype was observed a few times. The chain recombines TRBV7-2 with TRBJ2-1; 12 nucleotides align to TRBD2. CDR1 is SGHTA and CDR2 is FQGNSA in the germline V gene. V lost 2 bases to trimming and J lost 6 bases; unmatched junction nucleotides: 5. The CDR3 extends over 16 amino acids. The CDR3 DNA is TGTGCCAGCAGCTTACCTAGCGGGAGGGCCAGCAATGAGCAGTTCTTC. This gives the protein CASSLPSGRASNEQFF.

At least ten counts were recorded for this clonotype. The chain recombines TRBV7-8 with TRBJ1-1; D uncertain. The germline gives CDR1 SGHVS, CDR2 FQNEAQ. The CDR3 covers 18 residues. Trimming pared 5 bases from V and 0 bases from J, leaving 22 bases between. DNA for the CDR3: TGTGCCAGCAGCCCGTGGGGAGGGAGGGAACTCATGAACACTGAAGCTTTCTTT. Translated: CASSPWGGRELMNTEAFF.

This clonotype was picked up one time. The chain joins TRBV12-3 or TRBV12-4 to TRBJ1-4; D may be TRBD1 (6 bases). The V end lost 5 bases, the J end lost 8 bases, and 9 bases lay between the germline ends. CDR3 length equals 12 residues. In DNA, the CDR3 is TGTGCCAGCAGTGTTACAGGGGAAAAACTGTTTTTT. Residues: CASSVTGEKLFF.

Many counts were recorded for this clonotype. The gene calls are TRBV7-3 and TRBJ2-1, with unresolved D. The CDR3 has 20 residues. The V end was cut by 5 bases, the J end by 3 bases, with 29 bases between. In germline, CDR1 is SGHTA, CDR2 FQGTGA. The chain's CDR3 is CASSPQPVGRLGLNYNEQFF. The CDR3 DNA is TGTGCCAGCAGCCCCCAACCGGTGGGCAGGCTTGGGCTGAACTACAATGAGCAGTTCTTC. Filled out from reference TRBV7-3 and TRBJ2-1, the complete variable domain reads GAGVSQTPSNKVTEKGKYVELRCDPISGHTALYWYRQSLGQGPEFLIYFQGTGAADDSGLPNDRFFAVRPEGSVSTLKIQRTERGDSAVYLCASSPQPVGRLGLNYNEQFFGPGTRLTVL.

A single count supports this clonotype. This chain links TRBV9 with TRBJ1-1, with D tentatively TRBD1 (5 bases). V was trimmed by 0 bases and J by 2 bases, leaving 11 bases between them. Germline V gene sequence: CDR1 SGDLS, CDR2 YYNGEE. The CDR3 is 15 residues long. CDR3 DNA: TGTGCCAGCAGCGTAGATCCCAGGGAAAACACTGAAGCTTTCTTT. Protein product: CASSVDPRENTEAFF.

The rearrangement links TRBV4-2 to TRBJ2-3; perhaps TRBD2 as D (5 bases). Germline V CDR1 and CDR2: LGHNA, YNFKEQ. V was trimmed by 0 bases and J by 0 bases, leaving 10 bases between them. This CDR3 comprises 16 residues. CDR3 nucleotide sequence: TGTGCCAGCAGCCAAGATAGGAGCGGTAGCACAGATACGCAGTATTTT. The encoded protein is CASSQDRSGSTDTQYF.

This chain joins TRBV6-9 and TRBJ1-1, with D maybe TRBD1 (5 bases). In germline, CDR1 is MNHGY, CDR2 SVAAGI. The CDR3 has 14 amino acids. V lost 6 bases and J lost 2, with 13 bases in between. The CDR3 spells CASREQGLNTEAFF. CDR3 DNA: TGTGCCAGCAGGGAGCAGGGCCTTAACACTGAAGCTTTCTTT.

This clonotype was seen many times. The CDR3, as DNA: TGTGCCAGCACCAACAGGGGGACCACCGGGGAGCTGTTTTTT. Translating gives CASTNRGTTGELFF. The J gene is TRBJ2-2, the V gene TRBV7-6, with TRBD1 matching over 8 bases. J was trimmed by 4 bases and V by 7 bases; bases with no gene match: 5. CDR3 length equals 14 residues. Germline values: CDR1 SGHVS, CDR2 FNYEAQ.

This clonotype appeared many times. The CDR3 sequence: CASSRGGPNTEAFF. The CDR3 nucleotides are TGTGCCAGCAGTCGCGGGGGCCCGAACACTGAAGCTTTCTTT. V is TRBV6-1 and J is TRBJ1-1; perhaps TRBD1 as D (6 bases). This CDR3 region has 14 residues. CDR1 and CDR2 from the germline V gene are MNHNS and SASEGT. Trimming removed 5 bases at V and 1 base at J, with 11 bases between.

The V and J genes are TRBV10-3 and TRBJ2-5; possibly TRBD1 for D (5 bases). This CDR3 has 15 residues. The V gene's germline CDR1 is ENHRY and CDR2 SYGVKD. V was shortened by 3 bases and J by 1 base, with 12 bases between the two germline ends. CDR3 nucleotide sequence: TGTGCCATCAGTGACCTCTTTAGGGGCCAAGAGACCCAGTACTTC. The encoded protein is CAISDLFRGQETQYF.

This chain connects TRBV28 to TRBJ2-5; tentative D call: TRBD2 (6 bases). The V end was cut by 3 bases, the J end by 0 bases, with 26 bases between. The CDR3 totals 20 residues. Germline assignment: CDR1 MDHEN and CDR2 SYDVKM. The CDR3 spells CASSFPWADWDSMYQETQYF. CDR3 DNA: TGTGCCAGCAGTTTCCCTTGGGCGGACTGGGACTCCATGTACCAAGAGACCCAGTACTTC.

V gene TRBV12-3 or TRBV12-4 combines with J gene TRBJ2-5; possibly TRBD1 or TRBD2 for D (6 bases each). This CDR3 has 14 residues. Trimming pared 5 bases from V and 5 bases from J, leaving 15 bases between. This CDR3 is CASSLHGGMETQYF. The CDR3 DNA reads as TGTGCCAGCAGTCTTCACGGGGGCATGGAGACCCAGTACTTC.

The chain employs TRBV5-6 and TRBJ2-7; 13 bases are shared with TRBD2. V lost 0 bases, J lost 0 bases, and 3 bases stayed unmatched. This CDR3 has 17 amino acids. Germline CDR1 is SGHDT and CDR2 is YYEEEE. The CDR3 here is CASSLVTSGGPSYEQYF. The CDR3 DNA is TGTGCCAGCAGCTTGGTGACTAGCGGGGGGCCCTCCTACGAGCAGTACTTC.

The V gene is TRBV7-6, the J gene TRBJ2-3; TRBD2 is a possible D gene (6 bases). From germline, CDR1 is SGHVS and CDR2 FNYEAQ. The CDR3 is 17 residues long. V was cut by 4 bases and J by 0 bases, with 17 bases left in between. CDR3 amino acids: CASSSDGGSGSTDTQYF. The CDR3 DNA reads TGTGCCAGCAGCTCAGACGGGGGTAGCGGAAGCACAGATACGCAGTATTTT.

The table lists this clonotype with a count of one. The chain uses TRBV20-1 and TRBJ1-4, with D unclear. CDR1 and CDR2 from the germline V gene are DFQATT and SNEGSKA (reference sequence). V was trimmed by 0 bases and J by 8 bases, leaving 16 bases between them. The CDR3 runs 15 residues. The CDR3 DNA sequence: TGCAGTGCTAGAGACCTCCGGGATATTTTAGAAAAACTGTTTTTT. It specifies CSARDLRDILEKLFF.

J is TRBJ2-5 and V is TRBV30, with 8 nucleotides matching TRBD2. There are 14 residues in the CDR3. Germline-derived CDR1 and CDR2 are GTSNPN and SVGIG (reference sequence). Germline trimming cut 4 bases from V and 0 bases from J; bases unmatched to any gene: 4. The CDR3 is CAWNREGHQETQYF. In nucleotides, the CDR3 is TGTGCCTGGAACCGGGAGGGCCACCAAGAGACCCAGTACTTC.

The chain recombines TRBV19 with TRBJ2-7; D is possibly TRBD2 (6 bases). V was clipped by 7 bases and J by 3 bases, with 19 bases between them. Germline-derived CDR1 and CDR2 are LNHDA and SQIVND (reference sequence). The CDR3 totals 15 residues. CDR3: CASTVLGGGGYEQYF. The CDR3 DNA is TGTGCCAGTACCGTATTGGGAGGAGGAGGCTACGAGCAGTACTTC.